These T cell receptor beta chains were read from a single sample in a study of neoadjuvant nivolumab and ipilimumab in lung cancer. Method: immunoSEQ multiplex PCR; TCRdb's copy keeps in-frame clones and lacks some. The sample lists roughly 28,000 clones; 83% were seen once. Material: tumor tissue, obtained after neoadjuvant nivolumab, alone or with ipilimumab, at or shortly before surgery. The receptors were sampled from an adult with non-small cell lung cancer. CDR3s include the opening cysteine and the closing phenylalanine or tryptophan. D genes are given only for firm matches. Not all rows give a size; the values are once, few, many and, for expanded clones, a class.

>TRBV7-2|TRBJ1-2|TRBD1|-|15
CASSLLQGANYGYTF
TGTGCCAGCAGCTTACTACAGGGGGCTAACTATGGCTACACCTTC
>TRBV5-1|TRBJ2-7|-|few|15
CASSLEGLPSYEQYF
TGCGCCAGCAGCTTGGAAGGACTACCCTCCTACGAGCAGTACTTC
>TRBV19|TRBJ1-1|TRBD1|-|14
CASSTDRGSTEAFF
TGTGCCAGTAGTACAGACAGGGGGAGCACTGAAGCTTTCTTT
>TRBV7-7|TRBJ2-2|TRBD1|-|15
CASSFGTANTGELFF
TGTGCTAGCAGCTTTGGGACAGCGAACACCGGGGAGCTGTTTTTT
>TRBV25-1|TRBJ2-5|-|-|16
CASSGWGRRAEETQYF
TGTGCCAGCAGTGGTTGGGGCAGGAGGGCGGAAGAGACCCAGTACTTC
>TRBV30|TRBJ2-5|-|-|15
CAWSGLFGQQETQYF
TGTGCCTGGAGTGGGTTGTTCGGACAGCAAGAGACCCAGTACTTC
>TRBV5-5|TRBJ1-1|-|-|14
CASAIGAQNTEAFF
TGTGCCAGCGCTATCGGGGCTCAGAACACTGAAGCTTTCTTT
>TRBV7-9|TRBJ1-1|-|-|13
CASSVEADTEAFF
TGTGCCAGCAGCGTTGAAGCGGACACTGAAGCTTTCTTT
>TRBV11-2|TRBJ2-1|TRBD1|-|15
CASSLDGDRHNEQFF
TGTGCCAGCTCCTTAGATGGGGACAGACACAATGAGCAGTTCTTC
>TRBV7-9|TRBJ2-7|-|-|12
CASSLSRYEQYF
TGTGCCAGCAGCTTATCGCGTTACGAGCAGTACTTC
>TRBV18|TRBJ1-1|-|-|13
CASSPPDWSEAFF
TGTGCCAGCTCACCACCTGACTGGTCTGAAGCTTTCTTT
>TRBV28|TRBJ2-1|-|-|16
CASSLGVGRGLNEQFF
TGTGCCAGCAGTTTAGGCGTGGGAAGAGGCTTAAATGAGCAGTTCTTC
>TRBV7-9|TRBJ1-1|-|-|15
CASSLVGRGNTEAFF
TGTGCCAGCAGCTTAGTTGGCAGGGGGAACACTGAAGCTTTCTTT
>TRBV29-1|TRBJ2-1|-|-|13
CSVLRSGYNEQFF
TGCAGCGTTCTTAGATCGGGATACAATGAGCAGTTCTTC
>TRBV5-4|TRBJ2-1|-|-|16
CASSFVQGVIYNEQFF
TGTGCCAGCAGCTTTGTACAGGGTGTCATATACAATGAGCAGTTCTTC
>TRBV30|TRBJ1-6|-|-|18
CAWSVRQSGQGSYSPLHF
TGTGCCTGGAGTGTGCGACAGTCCGGCCAGGGGTCGTATTCACCCCTCCACTTT
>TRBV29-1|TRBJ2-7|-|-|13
CSVASNAGTEQYF
TGCAGCGTTGCGAGTAACGCAGGGACCGAGCAGTACTTC
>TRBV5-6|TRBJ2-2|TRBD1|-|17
CASSLVGTGVDTGELFF
TGTGCCAGCAGCTTGGTGGGGACAGGGGTGGACACCGGGGAGCTGTTTTTT
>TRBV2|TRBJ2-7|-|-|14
CASSDRVRNGEQYF
TGTGCCAGCAGTGATCGCGTAAGAAACGGAGAGCAGTACTTC
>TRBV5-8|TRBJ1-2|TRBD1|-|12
CASNDRDYGYTF
TGTGCCAGCAACGACAGGGACTATGGCTACACCTTC
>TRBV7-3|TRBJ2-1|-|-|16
CASSLGEGSSYNEQFF
TGTGCCAGCAGCTTAGGTGAAGGGAGCTCCTACAATGAGCAGTTCTTC
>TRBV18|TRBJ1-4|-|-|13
CASSPGMDEKLFF
TGTGCCAGCTCACCCGGGATGGACGAAAAACTGTTTTTT
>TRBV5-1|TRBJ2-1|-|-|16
CASSPYTSSPYNEQFF
TGCGCCAGCAGCCCTTACACTAGTTCGCCGTACAATGAGCAGTTCTTC
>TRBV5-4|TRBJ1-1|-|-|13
CASSLVQGTEAFF
TGTGCCAGCAGCTTGGTTCAGGGCACTGAAGCTTTCTTT
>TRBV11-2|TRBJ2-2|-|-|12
CASSFRTGELFF
TGTGCCAGCAGCTTCAGGACCGGGGAGCTGTTTTTT
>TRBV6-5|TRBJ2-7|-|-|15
CASSPPDGRGNEQYF
TGTGCCAGCAGTCCCCCTGATGGCAGGGGCAACGAGCAGTACTTC
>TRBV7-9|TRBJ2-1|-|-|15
CASSLDFGTYNEQFF
TGTGCCAGCAGCTTAGATTTTGGGACCTACAATGAGCAGTTCTTC
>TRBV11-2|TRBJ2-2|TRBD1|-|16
CASSVGTGANTGELFF
TGTGCCAGCAGCGTAGGGACAGGGGCGAACACCGGGGAGCTGTTTTTT
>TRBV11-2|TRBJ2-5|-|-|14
CASSPSSSRQTQYF
TGTGCCAGCAGCCCAAGCTCTAGCCGGCAGACCCAGTACTTC
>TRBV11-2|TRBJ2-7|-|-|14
CASSSGYSNYEQYF
TGTGCCAGCAGCTCAGGGTACTCTAACTACGAGCAGTACTTC
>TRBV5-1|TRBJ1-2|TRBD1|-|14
CASSPRDSSYGYTF
TGCGCCAGCAGCCCGAGGGACAGCTCCTATGGCTACACCTTC
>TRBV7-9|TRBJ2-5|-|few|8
CASSPHYF
TGTGCCAGCAGCCCGCACTACTTC
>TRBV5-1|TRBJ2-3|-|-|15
CASSSRSGYTDTQYF
TGCGCCAGCAGCTCCCGAAGTGGGTACACAGATACGCAGTATTTT
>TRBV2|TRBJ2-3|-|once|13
CASSLPRPDTQYF
TGTGCCAGCAGTCTACCCCGACCAGATACGCAGTATTTT
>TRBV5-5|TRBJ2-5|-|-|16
CASSFTWNRDQETQYF
TGTGCCAGCAGCTTTACCTGGAATCGGGACCAAGAGACCCAGTACTTC
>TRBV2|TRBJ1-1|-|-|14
CASSGWRGKKEAFF
TGTGCCAGCAGTGGTTGGCGGGGCAAGAAGGAAGCTTTCTTT
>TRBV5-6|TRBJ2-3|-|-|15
CASSLFPDRTDTQYF
TGTGCCAGCAGCTTGTTCCCAGACCGCACAGATACGCAGTATTTT
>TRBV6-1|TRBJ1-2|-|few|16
CASSEDGSGPLAGYTF
TGTGCCAGCAGTGAAGATGGGTCGGGACCTCTCGCTGGCTACACCTTC
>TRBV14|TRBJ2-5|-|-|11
CASSQLETQYF
TGTGCCAGCAGCCAACTAGAGACCCAGTACTTC
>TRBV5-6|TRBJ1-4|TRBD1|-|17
CASSLGTGGYANEKLFF
TGTGCCAGCAGCTTGGGTACAGGGGGCTACGCAAATGAAAAACTGTTTTTT
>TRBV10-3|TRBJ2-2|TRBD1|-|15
CAISDHRGNTGELFF
TGTGCCATCAGTGACCACAGGGGGAACACCGGGGAGCTGTTTTTT
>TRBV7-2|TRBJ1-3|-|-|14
CASSFGRAGNTIYF
TGTGCCAGCAGCTTCGGCAGGGCTGGAAACACCATATATTTT
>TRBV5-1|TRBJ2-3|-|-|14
CASSPTRSTDTQYF
TGCGCCAGCAGCCCGACTAGATCCACAGATACGCAGTATTTT
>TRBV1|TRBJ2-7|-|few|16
CTSSHPDWRDSYEQYF
TGCACCAGCAGCCATCCAGATTGGCGGGACTCCTACGAGCAGTACTTC
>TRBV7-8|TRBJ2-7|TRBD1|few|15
CASSFFGQGQYEQYF
TGTGCCAGCAGCTTCTTCGGACAGGGGCAGTACGAGCAGTACTTC
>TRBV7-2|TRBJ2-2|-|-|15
CASSPNSGGPGELFF
TGTGCCAGCAGCCCTAACTCCGGAGGGCCCGGGGAGCTGTTTTTT
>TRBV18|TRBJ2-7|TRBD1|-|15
CASSPGQGGAYEQYF
TGTGCCAGCTCACCCGGACAGGGGGGGGCCTACGAGCAGTACTTC
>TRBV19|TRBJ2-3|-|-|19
CASSPYDFSPGGGEDTQYF
TGTGCCAGTAGCCCATACGACTTCTCACCCGGGGGCGGAGAAGATACGCAGTATTTT
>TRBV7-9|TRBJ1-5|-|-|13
CASSSDSIEPQHF
TGTGCCAGCAGCTCTGACAGTATCGAGCCCCAGCATTTT
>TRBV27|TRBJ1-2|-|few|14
CASSSNWDIYGYTF
TGTGCCAGCAGTTCGAACTGGGACATCTATGGCTACACCTTC
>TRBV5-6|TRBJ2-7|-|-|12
CASSEGGYEQYF
TGTGCCAGCAGCGAGGGTGGTTACGAGCAGTACTTC
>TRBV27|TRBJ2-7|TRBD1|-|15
CASSPRGQGSYEQYF
TGTGCCAGCAGTCCGAGGGGACAGGGGTCCTACGAGCAGTACTTC
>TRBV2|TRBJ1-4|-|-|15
CASSLQVSPNEKLFF
TGTGCCAGCAGCCTACAGGTTTCGCCCAATGAAAAACTGTTTTTT
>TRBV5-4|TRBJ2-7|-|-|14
CASSQTGGSYEQYF
TGTGCCAGCAGCCAAACGGGCGGTTCCTACGAGCAGTACTTC
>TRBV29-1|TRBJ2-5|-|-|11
CSVTVGETQYF
TGCAGCGTTACGGTTGGAGAGACCCAGTACTTC
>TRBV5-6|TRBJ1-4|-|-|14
CASSLGWANEKLFF
TGTGCCAGCAGCTTGGGCTGGGCTAATGAAAAACTGTTTTTT
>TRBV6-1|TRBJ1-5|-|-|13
CASMGDRSQPQHF
TGTGCCAGCATGGGGGACCGAAGCCAGCCCCAGCATTTT